This record looks at one T cell receptor beta chain sequence and its context. The same CDR3 also results from other DNA sequences found in this sample. The data were taken from a study of blood T cell repertoires in COVID-19. The CDR3 sequence is 15 residues long. Trimming pared 0 bases from V and 4 bases from J, leaving 10 bases between. In germline, CDR1 is MNHEY, CDR2 SVGAGI. Source study methods: Amplifying reference gene primers gave estimates of nucleated cell counts. Some clones are missing from TCRdb's copy, which holds only in-frame ones; the method was immunoSEQ multiplex PCR. That table supplies the V and J calls and clone size; D and trimming were determined from the DNA. The top ten clones hold approximately 12% of a sample with under 300,000 clones, around 85% of them seen once.

The origin of this receptor is a woman aged 30 to 39 with COVID-19, enrolled during active disease. Source material: peripheral blood. This rearrangement joins TRBV6-5 to TRBJ1-3, with no clear D. CDR3 protein: CASSYSRGSGNTIYF. The DNA for the CDR3 is TGTGCCAGCAGTTACTCACGAGGATCCGGAAACACCATATATTTT.